This paragraph covers one TCR beta chain sequence. These data originate in a study of cytomegalovirus exposure and HLA in healthy donors. Study at large: From donors who were HLA-typed, an early data release held approximately 84 million unique TCRs. Under 90% of 398 genotyped donors fell in the Caucasian-associated ancestry cluster.

The PCR contained 60 Vbeta and 13 Jbeta primers. The data were produced by immunoSEQ multiplex PCR, yet TCRdb's version contains in-frame clones alone and is incomplete. Listed are about 72,000 clones; roughly 13% falls within the top ten. Trimming took 1 base from V and 4 from J, leaving 16 bases between them. This CDR3 spans 16 amino acids. From germline, CDR1 is MGHRA and CDR2 YSYEKL. Sequenced material: PBMCs. The V and J genes are TRBV4-1 and TRBJ1-2; D may be TRBD1 (6 bases). The origin of this receptor is a man aged 45-65 years in good health and CMV-seropositive. CDR3 in DNA: TGCGCCAGCAGCCAAGGGGAGAGGACAGATTTCTATGGCTACACCTTC. As protein: CASSQGERTDFYGYTF.